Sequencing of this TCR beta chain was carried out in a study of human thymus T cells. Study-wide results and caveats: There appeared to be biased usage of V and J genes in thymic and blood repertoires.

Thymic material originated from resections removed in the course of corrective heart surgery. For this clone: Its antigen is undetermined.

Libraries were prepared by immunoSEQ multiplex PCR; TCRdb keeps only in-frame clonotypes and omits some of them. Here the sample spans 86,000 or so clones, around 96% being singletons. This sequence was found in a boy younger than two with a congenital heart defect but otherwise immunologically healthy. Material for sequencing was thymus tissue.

The CDR3 DNA sequence: TGCGCCAGCAGCTTCATATGGGGCGCTGGCACTGAAGCTTTCTTT. It encodes CASSFIWGAGTEAFF. This chain uses TRBV5-1 with TRBJ1-1, with TRBD1 as a possible D gene (5 bases). The CDR3 extends over 15 amino acids. V was shortened by 2 bases and J by 4 bases, with 15 bases between the two germline ends. Germline V gene lookup returns CDR1 SGHRS and CDR2 YFSETQ.